A few counts support the clone carrying this T cell receptor beta chain. Trimming removed 4 bases from V and 6 bases from J; junction bases left unmatched: 10. Germline CDR1 is ENHRY and CDR2 is SYGVKD. The CDR3 is 16 amino acids. These data are taken from a study of blood T cells in healthy people across ages. Study at large: Per every two T cells, about one barcoded beta molecule was captured by template switching.

A J-beta primer mix and a sample-barcoded 5' primer were used in a second PCR of roughly 7 to 12 cycles. Each of the samples gave a minimum of 2.5 million paired-end reads that contained CDR3. TCRdb reprocessed the 5' RACE reads with MiXCR, giving one entry per CDR3 protein. There are about 1.5 million distinct CDR3 sequences in the sample; 42% occur only once, and 7% to 9.5% lies in the top ten. Sequencing used blood. This TCR derives from a woman aged 18 to 35 in good health. This chain uses TRBV10-3 with TRBJ2-5; 11 bases map to TRBD2. The CDR3 nucleotides read TGTGCCATCAGTGGGCGACCGGGACTAGCGGCGAAGACCCAGTACTTC. This sequence encodes CAISGRPGLAAKTQYF.